This T cell receptor (beta chain) came from a study of T-cell reconstitution after alpha-beta-depleted transplantation in children. Study results and limitations: Several hundred expanded graft clones reportedly gave rise to the alpha-beta T cells present about two months after transplant. Some patients owed their high day-60 TCRbeta diversity to surviving recipient T cells and thymic progenitors. Fresh T-cell production supplied most of the T-cell counts and diversity seen one year after transplant.

The V gene lost 4 bases and the J gene lost 3 bases, with 10 bases spanning the gap. The germline V gene encodes CDR1 ENHRY and CDR2 SYGVKD. The CDR3 runs to 14 residues. This clonotype appeared many times. Antigen specificity is unknown. The library targeted TCRbeta and was prepared with unique molecular identifiers. One entry per CDR3 protein, called by TCRdb with MiXCR from the PCR reads. The table includes 200,000 to 250,000 distinct CDR3 sequences, roughly 6.6% detected once. Here the sequenced sample was PBMCs, taken before TCRalphabeta/CD19-depleted stem cell transplant. The chain uses TRBV10-3 and TRBJ2-1, with TRBD2 as a possible D gene (5 bases). The clonotype originates from a boy aged 2 to 10 with acute lymphoblastic leukemia, due to receive a stem cell transplant. As DNA, the CDR3 is TGTGCCATCAGTGGCGGAGGAGTCTACAATGAGCAGTTCTTC. Amino acids: CAISGGGVYNEQFF.